Below, 26 T cell receptor beta chains from the same sample are listed, as sequenced in a study of T cell responses to AZD1222 COVID-19 vaccine. Assay: immunoSEQ multiplex PCR; the TCRdb copy retains only in-frame clones and omits some. The data show some 150,000 clones, with 92% seen just once and 2.5% to 3.5% held by the top ten. The input for sequencing was peripheral blood, taken 28 days after the second AZD1222 dose. The receptors were sampled from an adult who received the AZD1222 COVID-19 vaccine.

This rearrangement joins TRBV11-3 to TRBJ2-7; D gene unclear. Germline V gives CDR1 SGHNT, CDR2 YENEEA. V shed 1 base and J shed 4 bases, with 14 bases lying between them. The CDR3 has 15 amino acids. The CDR3 sequence is CASSLVIWGNYEQYF. The CDR3 DNA reads as TGTGCCAGCAGCTTAGTGATCTGGGGAAATTACGAGCAGTACTTC.

This chain uses TRBV18 with TRBJ1-2, with 7 bases matching TRBD1. CDR1 is KGHSH and CDR2 is LQKENI in the germline V gene. The CDR3 consists of 14 residues. Trimming took 0 bases from V and 7 from J; bases not matched to a gene: 5. CDR3 DNA: TGTGCCAGCTCACCACCGTGGCAGGGGGTTGGCTACACCTTC. As protein: CASSPPWQGVGYTF. Based on the CDR3 plus reference TRBV18 and TRBJ1-2, the full variable domain is NAGVMQNPRHLVRRRGQEARLRCSPMKGHSHVYWYRQLPEEGLKFMVYLQKENIIDESGMPKERFSAEFPKEGPSILRIQQVVRGDSAAYFCASSPPWQGVGYTFGSGTRLTVV.

The V call is TRBV9, the J call TRBJ2-7, with 9 bases lining up with TRBD1. V shed 7 bases, J shed 3 bases, and the junction held 2 bases outside the gene matches. Per germline, CDR1 SGDLS and CDR2 YYNGEE. CDR3 length: 12 residues. The CDR3: CASGTGYYEQYF. The DNA of the CDR3 is TGTGCCAGCGGGACAGGGTACTACGAGCAGTACTTC.

CDR3 sequence (DNA): TGTGCCAGCAGTTTGGTTGGAAACACCATATATTTT. Its translation: CASSLVGNTIYF. The chain links TRBV12-3 or TRBV12-4 to TRBJ1-3, with D uncertain. Trimming stripped 3 bases from V and 3 bases from J, with 3 bases between. The CDR3 is 12 residues long.

The rearrangement links TRBV6-5 to TRBJ2-7; no firm D call. The CDR3 consists of 13 residues. CDR1 MNHEY and CDR2 SVGAGI come from the germline V gene. The V end lost 11 bases, the J end lost 0 bases, and 14 bases lay between the germline ends. The CDR3 region is CAGVGPSSYEQYF. The CDR3 coding sequence is TGTGCCGGGGTGGGCCCGAGCTCCTACGAGCAGTACTTC.

V gene TRBV28 combines with J gene TRBJ1-4; 11 bases fit TRBD1. The V segment lost 8 bases and the J segment 7 bases; nucleotides outside the gene matches: 3. Germline lookup yields CDR1 MDHEN and CDR2 SYDVKM. CDR3 size: 13 residues. The CDR3 protein is CASGGQGAEKLFF. The CDR3 region has the DNA TGTGCCAGCGGCGGACAGGGGGCTGAAAAACTGTTTTTT.

The chain combines TRBV18 with TRBJ2-7, with 7 bases fitting TRBD2. Trimming removed 4 bases from V and 3 bases from J; junction bases left unmatched: 12. Germline V gene sequence: CDR1 KGHSH, CDR2 LQKENI. There are 16 residues in the CDR3. The CDR3 spells CASSRYEASGIYEQYF. In DNA form, the CDR3 reads TGTGCCAGCTCACGGTATGAGGCTAGCGGTATCTACGAGCAGTACTTC.

The V gene is TRBV7-2, the J gene TRBJ2-7; either TRBD1 or TRBD2 may fit D (6 bases each). This CDR3 has 14 residues. The ends were cut back, 4 bases at V and 4 bases at J, with 14 bases in the middle. The germline V gene has CDR1 SGHTA and CDR2 FQGNSA. In nucleotides, the CDR3 is TGTGCCAGCAGCTCAGGGGTAGGGAGGTACGAGCAGTACTTC. It is translated as CASSSGVGRYEQYF.

The chain links TRBV7-9 to TRBJ2-1; 13 bases match TRBD2. This CDR3 has 15 amino acids. CDR1 and CDR2 (germline): SEHNR, FQNEAQ (reference sequence). V dropped 4 bases and J dropped 10; count of bases not matched to a gene: 7. The DNA for the CDR3 is TGTGCCAGCAGCTCCCGACTAGCGGGAGGCAGGGAGCAGTTCTTC. This sequence encodes CASSSRLAGGREQFF. Variable domain in full (rest from reference TRBV7-9 and TRBJ2-1): DTGVSQNPRHKITKRGQNVTFRCDPISEHNRLYWYRQTLGQGPEFLTYFQNEAQLEKSRLLSDRFSAERPKGSFSTLEIQRTEQGDSAMYLCASSSRLAGGREQFFGPGTRLTVL.

The chain joins TRBV19 to TRBJ2-7; TRBD1 matches 7 bases. J lost 5 bases, V lost 3 bases, and 7 bases had no gene match. Germline V CDR1 and CDR2: LNHDA, SQIVND (reference sequence). This CDR3 region has 14 residues. In nucleotides, the CDR3 is TGTGCCAGTAGTATCAGACAGGGCAGCGACGAGCAGTACTTC. Translating it yields CASSIRQGSDEQYF.

The rearrangement links TRBV6-2 or TRBV6-3 to TRBJ1-5, with D hard to call. Germline V CDR1 and CDR2: MNHEY, SVGEGT. With 3 bases removed from V and 5 bases from J, the gap between germline ends came to 14 bases. The CDR3 has 15 amino acids. The CDR3 protein is CASSYTFPVDQPQHF. For the CDR3, the DNA is TGTGCCAGCAGTTATACATTCCCGGTAGATCAGCCCCAGCATTTT.

V is TRBV24-1 and J is TRBJ1-1; 7 bases are a match to TRBD1. Unmatched junction bases numbered 3, after V lost 7 bases and J lost 2 bases. CDR1 is KGHDR and CDR2 is SFDVKD in the germline V gene. The CDR3 is 13 amino acids. The CDR3 bases are TGTGCCACCAGCACAGGGGCTAACACTGAAGCTTTCTTT. Protein product: CATSTGANTEAFF.

V is TRBV5-4 and J is TRBJ1-4, with 9 positions matching TRBD1. After removal of 3 bases from V and 2 bases from J, the junction contained 8 bases not matched to a gene. The CDR3 length is 17 residues. CDR1 and CDR2 (germline): SGHNT, YYREEE (reference sequence). CDR3 in DNA: TGTGCCAGCAGCTCTTTGGACAGGGGAGGCACTAATGAAAAACTGTTTTTT. This gives the protein CASSSLDRGGTNEKLFF.

This clone was detected only a few times. V is TRBV30 and J is TRBJ1-2, with D possibly matching TRBD1 (5 bases). Trimming took 4 bases from V and 4 from J, leaving 10 bases between them. Germline V gene data show CDR1 as GTSNPN and CDR2 as SVGIG (reference sequence). The CDR3 sequence is 12 residues long. The CDR3: CAWIREGYGYTF. In DNA form, the CDR3 reads TGTGCCTGGATCAGGGAAGGCTATGGCTACACCTTC.

The rearrangement links TRBV4-1 to TRBJ1-2; a weak D match, TRBD1 (5 bases). V was shortened by 3 bases and J by 3 bases, with 17 bases between the two germline ends. The CDR3 is made up of 16 amino acids. Germline CDR1 MGHRA, CDR2 YSYEKL. In DNA, the CDR3 is TGCGCCAGCAGCCAGGATCAGGGACCAAGGGACTATGGCTACACCTTC. As protein: CASSQDQGPRDYGYTF.

The CDR3 is CASSQDLQMGNIQYF. The DNA for the CDR3 is TGTGCCAGCAGCCAAGATCTACAAATGGGGAATATTCAGTACTTC. V usage is TRBV3-1 (or the pseudogene TRBV3-2) and J usage is TRBJ2-4; D gene ambiguous. Trimming left V 0 bases short and J 10 bases short, with 16 bases between. CDR1 and CDR2 (germline): LGHDT, YNNKEL (reference sequence). The CDR3 is 15 residues long.

This chain links TRBV19 with TRBJ2-1; 7 nucleotides line up with TRBD2. CDR1 LNHDA and CDR2 SQIVND come from the germline V gene (reference sequence). V was clipped by 7 bases and J by 0 bases; unmatched bases: 6. The CDR3 runs to 15 residues. The CDR3 sequence: CASKVGGSSYNEQFF. The DNA for the CDR3 is TGTGCCAGTAAAGTCGGCGGGAGCTCCTACAATGAGCAGTTCTTC.

This chain joins TRBV27 and TRBJ2-7; D perhaps matches TRBD1 (5 bases). V was cut by 6 bases and J by 3 bases, with 12 bases left in between. The CDR3 sequence is 13 residues long. Germline assignment: CDR1 MNHEY and CDR2 SMNVEV (reference sequence). The CDR3 reads CASSLDRGYEQYF. CDR3 nucleotide sequence: TGTGCCAGCAGCCTTGATAGGGGCTACGAGCAGTACTTC.

The chain links TRBV10-1 to TRBJ2-2; maybe TRBD1 (6 bases). Between the trimmed V and J ends, which lost 6 bases and 5 bases, there was a span of 13 bases. The CDR3 has 14 amino acids. CDR1 and CDR2 from the germline V gene are WNHNN and SYGVQD (reference sequence). The CDR3 sequence is CASRRAGDTGELFF. CDR3 DNA: TGCGCCAGCAGAAGGGCAGGGGATACCGGGGAGCTGTTTTTT.

A remark on this clone: Other DNA sequences in the sample encode the same CDR3. The J gene is TRBJ1-5, the V gene TRBV15, with D unclear. The CDR3 loop spans 12 amino acids. The germline V and J ends were trimmed by 0 bases and 4 bases, with 1 base remaining between them. Germline V gene data show CDR1 as LNHNV and CDR2 as YYDKDF (reference sequence). The CDR3 spells CATSRDNQPQHF. As DNA, the CDR3 is TGTGCCACCAGCAGAGATAATCAGCCCCAGCATTTT.

The rearrangement links TRBV30 to TRBJ1-1, with D tentatively TRBD1 (6 bases). Germline lookup yields CDR1 GTSNPN and CDR2 SVGIG (reference sequence). The CDR3 extends over 12 amino acids. The ends were cut back, 5 bases at V and 4 bases at J, with 11 bases in the middle. The CDR3 loop is CAWGQQGTEAFF. In DNA form, the CDR3 reads TGTGCCTGGGGCCAACAGGGCACTGAAGCTTTCTTT.

The chain is built from TRBV3-1 (or the pseudogene TRBV3-2) and TRBJ2-7, with unresolved D. The V end lost 5 bases, the J end lost 3 bases, and 5 bases lay between the germline ends. CDR3 size: 11 residues. CDR1 and CDR2 (germline): LGHDT, YNNKEL (reference sequence). This CDR3 reads CASSYNYEQYF. The CDR3 DNA follows: TGTGCCAGCAGCTACAACTACGAGCAGTACTTC.

Worth noting for this clone: The junction departs from germline at one end; a sequencing error may be responsible. The V and J genes are TRBV2 and TRBJ2-3; 13 bases map to TRBD2. There are 15 residues in the CDR3. Germline CDR1 SNHLY, CDR2 FYNNEI. CDR3 residues: CASSRTSGSRDTQYF. The CDR3 region has the DNA TGTGCCAGCAGCCGGACTAGCGGGAGCAGAGATACGCAGTATTTT. The whole variable domain, filled in from reference TRBV2 and TRBJ2-3, reads EPEVTQTPSHQVTQMGQEVILRCVPISNHLYFYWYRQILGQKVEFLVSFYNNEISEKSEIFDDQFSVERPDGSNFTLKIRSTKLEDSAMYFCASSRTSGSRDTQYFGPGTRLTVL.

The chain joins TRBV28 to TRBJ2-7; 9 positions match TRBD1. Germline trimming cut 4 bases from V and 3 bases from J; bases unmatched to any gene: 4. Germline V lookup: CDR1 MDHEN, CDR2 SYDVKM. The CDR3 is 14 residues long. This chain's CDR3 is CASSWTGVSYEQYF. The CDR3 nucleotides are TGTGCCAGCAGTTGGACAGGGGTTAGCTACGAGCAGTACTTC.

The chain uses TRBV25-1 and TRBJ1-4; TRBD1 matches 10 bases. The germline V gene encodes CDR1 MGHDK and CDR2 SYGVNS. This CDR3 contains 14 residues. Germline trimming cut 9 bases from V and 7 bases from J; bases unmatched to any gene: 8. This CDR3 is CASRVGTGAEKLFF. The CDR3 coding sequence is TGTGCCAGTAGGGTGGGGACAGGGGCTGAAAAACTGTTTTTT.

This clone was detected only once. This chain uses TRBV6-7 with TRBJ1-2; D call uncertain. TRBV6-7 is assigned to the ORF class and has an uncertain function. V was trimmed by 2 bases and J by 2 bases, leaving 12 bases between them. This CDR3 has 15 amino acids. CDR3 sequence reads: CASSYRPPGNYGYTF. The DNA of the CDR3 is TGTGCCAGCAGTTACAGGCCCCCCGGAAACTATGGCTACACCTTC.